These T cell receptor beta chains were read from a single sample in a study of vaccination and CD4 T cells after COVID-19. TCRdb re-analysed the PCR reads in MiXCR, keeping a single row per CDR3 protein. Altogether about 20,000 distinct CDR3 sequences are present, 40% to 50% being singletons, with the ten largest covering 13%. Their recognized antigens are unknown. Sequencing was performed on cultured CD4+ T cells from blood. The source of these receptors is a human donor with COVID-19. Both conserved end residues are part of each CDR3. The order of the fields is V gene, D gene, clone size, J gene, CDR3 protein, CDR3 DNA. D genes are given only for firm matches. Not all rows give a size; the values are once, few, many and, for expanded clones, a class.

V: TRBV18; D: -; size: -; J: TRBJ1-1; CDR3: CASSPLPGDGANEAFF; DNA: TGTGCCAGCTCTCCGTTACCAGGGGACGGGGCCAATGAAGCTTTCTTT
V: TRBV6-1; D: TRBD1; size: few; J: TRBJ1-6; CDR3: CASRGDSPLHF; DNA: TGTGCCTCCAGGGGGGATTCACCCCTCCACTTT
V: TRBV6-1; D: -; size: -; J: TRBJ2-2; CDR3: CASTMVNTGELFF; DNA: TGTGCCAGCACTATGGTGAACACCGGGGAGCTGTTTTTT
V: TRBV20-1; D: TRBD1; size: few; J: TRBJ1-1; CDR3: CSARRGTGVNTEAFF; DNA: TGCAGTGCTAGGAGAGGGACAGGGGTGAACACTGAAGCTTTCTTT
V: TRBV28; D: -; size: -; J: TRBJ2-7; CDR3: CASSFPGTQTYEQYF; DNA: TGTGCCAGCAGTTTCCCCGGGACGCAAACCTACGAGCAGTACTTC
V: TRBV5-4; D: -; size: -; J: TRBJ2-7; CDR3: CASSLGRDSPYEQYF; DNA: TGTGCCAGCAGCTTAGGGCGCGACAGTCCCTACGAGCAGTACTTC
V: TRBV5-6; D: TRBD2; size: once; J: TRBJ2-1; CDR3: CASSFNGGGSYNEQFF; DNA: TGTGCCAGCAGCTTCAACGGGGGGGGTTCCTACAATGAGCAGTTCTTC
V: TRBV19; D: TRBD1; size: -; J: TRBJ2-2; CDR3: CASASRGRGTGELFF; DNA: TGTGCCAGTGCAAGCAGGGGGCGCGGGACCGGGGAGCTGTTTTTT
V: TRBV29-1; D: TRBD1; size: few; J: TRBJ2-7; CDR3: CSVEGQGVYEQYF; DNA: TGCAGCGTTGAAGGACAGGGTGTGTACGAGCAGTACTTC
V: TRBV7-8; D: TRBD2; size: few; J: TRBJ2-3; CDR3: CASSLILLAGGTDTQYF; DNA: TGTGCCAGCAGCTTAATCCTACTAGCGGGGGGCACAGATACGCAGTATTTT
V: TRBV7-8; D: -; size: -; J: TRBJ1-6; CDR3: CASTPRVRGNSPLHF; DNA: TGTGCCAGTACTCCGCGGGTTAGGGGCAATTCACCCCTCCACTTT
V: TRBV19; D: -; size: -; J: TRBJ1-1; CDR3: CASSMGPGNTEAFF; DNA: TGTGCCAGTAGTATGGGTCCAGGGAACACTGAAGCTTTCTTT
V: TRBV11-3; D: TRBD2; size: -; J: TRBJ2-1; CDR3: CASSLGLAGGTLEQFF; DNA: TGTGCCAGCAGCTTAGGACTAGCGGGGGGAACCCTGGAGCAGTTCTTC
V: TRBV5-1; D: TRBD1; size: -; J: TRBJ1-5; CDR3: CASSPGQTSNQPQHF; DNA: TGCGCCAGCAGCCCGGGACAGACTAGCAATCAGCCCCAGCATTTT
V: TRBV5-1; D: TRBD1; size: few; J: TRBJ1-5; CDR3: CASSVGTGGQPQHF; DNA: TGCGCCAGCAGCGTCGGGACAGGGGGACAGCCCCAGCATTTT
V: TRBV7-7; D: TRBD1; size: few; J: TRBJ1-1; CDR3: CASSARRDSEAFF; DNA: TGTGCTAGCAGCGCGAGGAGGGACAGTGAAGCTTTCTTT
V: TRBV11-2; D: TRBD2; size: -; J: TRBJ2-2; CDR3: CASRPQLAGANTGELFF; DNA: TGTGCCAGCAGGCCGCAACTAGCGGGAGCGAACACCGGGGAGCTGTTTTTT
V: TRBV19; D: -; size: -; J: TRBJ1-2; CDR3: CASSISELALGAAVYGYTF; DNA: TGTGCCAGTAGTATTTCGGAATTGGCTTTGGGGGCAGCAGTGTATGGCTACACCTTC
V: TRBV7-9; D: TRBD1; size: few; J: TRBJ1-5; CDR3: CASSSDRGDQPQHF; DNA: TGTGCCAGCAGCTCGGACAGGGGGGATCAGCCCCAGCATTTT
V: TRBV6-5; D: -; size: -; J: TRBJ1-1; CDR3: CASSYPGRMNTEAFF; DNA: TGTGCCAGCAGTTACCCAGGAAGAATGAACACTGAAGCTTTCTTT
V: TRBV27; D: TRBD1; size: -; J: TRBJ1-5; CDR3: CASRTGGAGQPQHF; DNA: TGTGCCAGCAGGACAGGGGGCGCGGGGCAGCCCCAGCATTTT
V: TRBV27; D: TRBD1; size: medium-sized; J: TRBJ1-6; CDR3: CASSLFQGGNSPLHF; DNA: TGTGCCAGCAGTTTATTTCAGGGGGGTAATTCACCCCTCCACTTT
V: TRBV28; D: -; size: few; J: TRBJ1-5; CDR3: CASSLPSGSQPQHF; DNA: TGTGCCAGCAGTCTACCTTCCGGGAGTCAGCCCCAGCATTTT
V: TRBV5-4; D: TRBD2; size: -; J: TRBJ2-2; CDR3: CASSLGGGGPIPGELFF; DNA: TGTGCCAGCAGCTTGGGCGGCGGGGGACCCATTCCCGGGGAGCTGTTTTTT
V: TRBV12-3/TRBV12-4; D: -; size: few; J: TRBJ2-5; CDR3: CASSKVVVKTQYF; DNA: TGTGCCAGCAGTAAGGTAGTCGTGAAGACCCAGTACTTC
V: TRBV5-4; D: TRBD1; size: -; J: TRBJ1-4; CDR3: CATGEGAEEKLFF; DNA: TGTGCTACAGGGGAGGGGGCTGAAGAAAAACTGTTTTTT
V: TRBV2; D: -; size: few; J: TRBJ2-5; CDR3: CASKRSYMETQYF; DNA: TGTGCCAGCAAGAGGAGCTATATGGAGACCCAGTACTTC
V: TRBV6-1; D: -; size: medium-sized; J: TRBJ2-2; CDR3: CASVRTPNTGELFF; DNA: TGTGCCAGCGTACGGACGCCGAACACCGGGGAGCTGTTTTTT
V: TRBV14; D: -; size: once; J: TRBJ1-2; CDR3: CASSQIAGRGSNYGYTF; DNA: TGTGCCAGCAGCCAAATAGCAGGCCGGGGCTCTAACTATGGCTACACCTTC
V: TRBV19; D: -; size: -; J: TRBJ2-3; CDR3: CASRPGGVLDTQYF; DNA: TGTGCCAGTAGGCCAGGGGGGGTATTGGATACGCAGTATTTT
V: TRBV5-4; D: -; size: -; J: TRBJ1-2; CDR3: CASSLAGGDLGSYTF; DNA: TGTGCCAGCAGCTTGGCTGGGGGCGATCTCGGTAGCTACACCTTC
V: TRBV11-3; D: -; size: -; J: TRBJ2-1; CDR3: CASSHSVSYNEQFF; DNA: TGTGCCAGCAGCCATAGCGTCTCCTACAATGAGCAGTTCTTC
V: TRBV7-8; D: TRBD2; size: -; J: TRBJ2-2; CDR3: CASSPTGLVSGELFF; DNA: TGTGCCAGCAGCCCCACGGGACTAGTTTCCGGGGAGCTGTTTTTT
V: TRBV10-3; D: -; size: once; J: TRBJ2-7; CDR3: CATQRDRETYEQYF; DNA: TGTGCCACCCAGCGGGACAGAGAGACCTACGAGCAGTACTTC
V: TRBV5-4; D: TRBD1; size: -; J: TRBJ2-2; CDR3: CASSSGDRTGELFF; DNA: TGTGCCAGCAGCTCAGGGGACAGGACCGGGGAGCTGTTTTTT
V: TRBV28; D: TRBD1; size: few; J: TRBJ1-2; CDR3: CASKGTGRNGYTF; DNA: TGTGCCAGCAAAGGGACAGGGAGGAATGGCTACACCTTC
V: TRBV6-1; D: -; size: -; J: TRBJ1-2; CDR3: CASASRAAANYGYTF; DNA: TGTGCCAGCGCCTCCCGGGCAGCAGCTAACTATGGCTACACCTTC
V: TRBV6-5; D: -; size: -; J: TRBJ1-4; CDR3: CASSYSLGRNEKLFF; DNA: TGTGCCAGCAGTTACTCTCTGGGGAGGAACGAAAAACTGTTTTTT
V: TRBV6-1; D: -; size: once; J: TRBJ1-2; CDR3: CASNKQGMNYGYTF; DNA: TGTGCCAGCAATAAGCAGGGGATGAACTATGGCTACACCTTC